This T cell receptor beta chain was identified during a study of CD8 T cells in ankylosing spondylitis (dated by TCRdb to about 2017). Background on the whole study: The study profiled T cell receptor beta repertoires in healthy donors and ankylosing spondylitis patients to find disease-linked TCR variants. The full study cohort comprised 25 or so ankylosing spondylitis patients and approximately 100 healthy donors. Samples of peripheral blood were taken, and for ankylosing spondylitis patients, synovial fluid was collected as well. General findings and caveats noted by the study authors: The disease-linked clones were reported to be significantly enriched in matched synovial fluid samples from ankylosing spondylitis patients. The disease-linked clones had a CD8+ phenotype and were found at relatively low frequencies in peripheral blood. Some motif variants were previously reported in synovial fluid and blood of reactive arthritis patients, suggesting common disease-initiation mechanisms. Blood from ankylosing spondylitis patients appeared to be characterized by a TCR beta motif composed of eight highly homologous amino acid variants.

This clonotype was found many times. The target of this receptor is not known. No much larger clone is present one base from it, and per-base qualities are unavailable. TCRdb lists the instrument as Illumina HiSeq 2500. Quantitative 5'-RACE with molecular barcodes was used to prepare TCR beta libraries. The paper's processing steps were these. To identify disease-linked TCR variants, a new computational method was used, one built on a probabilistic model of VDJ rearrangement. TCRdb reworked the public reads: Q25 trimming with fastp, MiXCR clone assembly, productive beta chains retained. Each record represents a unique CDR3 protein, reported with the most common genes and DNA among its rows. The V and J calls here are based on TCRdb, not the publication. The sample includes about 260,000 distinct CDR3 sequences, with 24% observed a single time. The ten most abundant clones make up approximately 0.61% of the sample.

This receptor was identified in a male donor with ankylosing spondylitis or in good health (not recorded which). The sequenced material came from blood, either unsorted or a sorted T cell fraction (not recorded which).

The CDR3 region reads CSATDRADTEAFF. Read as DNA, the sequence is TGCAGTGCTACCGACAGGGCAGACACTGAAGCTTTCTTT. The chain was built from TRBV20-1 and TRBJ1-1; TRBD1 fits 7 bases in the junction. In the germline V gene (reference sequence), CDR1 corresponds to DFQATT and CDR2 to SNEGSKA. Trimming takes 4 bases off V and 3 bases off J; junction bases not matched to a gene: 5. The CDR3 holds 13 amino acids from the cysteine to the phenylalanine. Only the CDR3 portion is preserved as DNA: 39 bases, with reading frame beginning at the first base.